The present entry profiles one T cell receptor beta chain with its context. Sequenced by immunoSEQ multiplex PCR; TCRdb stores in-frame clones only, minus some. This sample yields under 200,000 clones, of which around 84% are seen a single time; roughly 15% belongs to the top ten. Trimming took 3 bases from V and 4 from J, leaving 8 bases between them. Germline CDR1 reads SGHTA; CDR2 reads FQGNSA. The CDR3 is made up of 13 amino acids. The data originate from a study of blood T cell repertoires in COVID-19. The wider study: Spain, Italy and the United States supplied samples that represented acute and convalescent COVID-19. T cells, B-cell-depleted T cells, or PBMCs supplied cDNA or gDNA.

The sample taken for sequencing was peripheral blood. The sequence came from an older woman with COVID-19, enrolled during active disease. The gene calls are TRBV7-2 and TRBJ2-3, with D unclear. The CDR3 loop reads CASSFRAADTQYF. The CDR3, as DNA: TGTGCCAGCAGCTTTAGAGCTGCAGATACGCAGTATTTT.